The clone carrying this T cell receptor beta chain was seen ten or more times. Its antigen is as yet unknown. The sample is drawn from a study of Graves' ophthalmopathy and Graves' hyperthyroidism. Study context: Peripheral blood (taken before any treatment) was collected at initial diagnosis. Notes on the study in general: With a specificity of 72.22% and a sensitivity of 70% to 71%, the model predicted ophthalmopathy progression. The 13-signature model separated ophthalmopathy from stable hyperthyroidism at 85% to 90% sensitivity and roughly 80% specificity.

Ophthalmopathy was moderately-to-severely active, CAS at least 3, NOSPECS at least 4, lasting under 3 months. Beta-chain TCR CDR3 regions were amplified from RNA transcripts. After a first-round RT-PCR with HTBI primers, a second-round multiplex PCR was run. TCRdb fed the multiplex PCR reads into MiXCR, producing one record per CDR3 protein. This table holds 200,000 to 250,000 distinct CDR3 sequences, roughly 21% found once. The source is a woman aged 50 to 60 with Graves' ophthalmopathy. The material sequenced was peripheral blood.

The CDR3 DNA reads TGTGCCAGCAGCGTAGCTGGTTCGACCGAAGTCCACGAGCAGTACTTC. Protein: CASSVAGSTEVHEQYF. This sequence joins TRBV9 and TRBJ2-7; D unclear. Trimming took off 0 bases at V and 5 bases at J, with 18 bases between the two ends. Germline V CDR1 and CDR2: SGDLS, YYNGEE. The CDR3 extends over 16 amino acids.